This T cell receptor beta chain was recorded in a study of identifying expanded T cells in peripheral blood. Study-wide points: Two-week clone count variance significantly increased as total template count grew. Approximately 1.1 clones differed between technical replicates, versus approximately 17 and 20 over time.

No infections or other immune events were documented during collection. This clone showed up just a few times. Its antigen is unknown. Repertoires were generated with immunoSEQ multiplex PCR, while TCRdb's copy carries only in-frame clones and drops some. Of 120,000 or so clones listed, around 84% are singletons. The receptor was isolated from a person aged 18 to 75 in good health. Sequences were obtained from blood.

The CDR3 loop is CASSTNRRVGNQPQHF. CDR3 coding DNA: TGTGCCAGTAGTACGAACAGGAGGGTGGGCAATCAGCCCCAGCATTTT. V gene TRBV19 combines with J gene TRBJ1-5; maybe TRBD1 (5 bases). Germline CDR1 LNHDA, CDR2 SQIVND (reference sequence). This CDR3 contains 16 residues. Trimming took 4 bases from V and 2 from J, leaving 15 bases between them.